This TCR beta chain was identified during a study of blood T cell repertoires in COVID-19. Study summary: The United States, Italy and Spain provided the acute and convalescent COVID-19 samples.

Original analysis: For nucleated cells, counts were estimated from reference gene primer amplification. The assay was immunoSEQ multiplex PCR, and TCRdb's table has in-frame clones only and misses some. That table is the source of V, J and clone size, and D and trimming were worked out from the DNA. Seen here are 84,000 or so clones, 80% observed once, and the top ten hold over 15%. This TCR was recovered from a woman older than 75 with acute or convalescent COVID-19. The specimen was peripheral blood.

Here the CDR3 DNA reads TGTGCCAGCAGCGTAGATAGAGGTGAGGGCGAGCAGTACTTC. It encodes CASSVDRGEGEQYF. V gene TRBV9 combines with J gene TRBJ2-7; a weak D match, TRBD2 (5 bases). Germline V gene sequence: CDR1 SGDLS, CDR2 YYNGEE. The CDR3 runs 14 residues. Trimming pared 0 bases from V and 6 bases from J, leaving 13 bases between.